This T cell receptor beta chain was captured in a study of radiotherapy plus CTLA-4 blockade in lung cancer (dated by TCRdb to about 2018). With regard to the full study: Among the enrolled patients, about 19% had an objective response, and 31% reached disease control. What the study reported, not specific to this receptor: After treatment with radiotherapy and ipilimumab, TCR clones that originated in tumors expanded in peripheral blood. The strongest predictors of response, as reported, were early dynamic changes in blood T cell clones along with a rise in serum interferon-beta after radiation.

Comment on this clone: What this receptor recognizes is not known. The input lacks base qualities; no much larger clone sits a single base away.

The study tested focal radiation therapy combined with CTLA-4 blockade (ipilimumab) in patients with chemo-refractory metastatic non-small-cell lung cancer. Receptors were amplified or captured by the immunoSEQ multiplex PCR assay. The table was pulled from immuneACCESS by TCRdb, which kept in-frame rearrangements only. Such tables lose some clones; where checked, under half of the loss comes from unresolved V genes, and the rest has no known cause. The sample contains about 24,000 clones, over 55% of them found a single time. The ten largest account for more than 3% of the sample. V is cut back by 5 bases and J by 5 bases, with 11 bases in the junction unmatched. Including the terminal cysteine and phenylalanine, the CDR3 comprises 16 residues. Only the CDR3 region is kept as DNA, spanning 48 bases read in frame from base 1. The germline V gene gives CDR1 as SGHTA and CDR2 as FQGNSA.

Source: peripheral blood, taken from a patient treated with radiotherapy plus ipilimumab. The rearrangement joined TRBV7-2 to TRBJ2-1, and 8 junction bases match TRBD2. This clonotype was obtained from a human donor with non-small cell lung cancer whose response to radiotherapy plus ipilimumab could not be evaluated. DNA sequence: TGTGCCAGCAGCACCCGGGGTAGCGGGGTCCACAATGAGCAGTTCTTC. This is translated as CASSTRGSGVHNEQFF. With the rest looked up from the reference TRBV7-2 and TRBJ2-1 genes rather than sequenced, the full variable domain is GAGVSQSPSNKVTEKGKDVELRCDPISGHTALYWYRQSLGQGLEFLIYFQGNSAPDKSGLPSDRFSAERTGGSVSTLTIQRTQQEDSAVYLCASSTRGSGVHNEQFFGPGTRLTVL.